One and the same sample provided the 7 T cell receptor beta chains below, sequenced in a study of T-cell reconstitution after alpha-beta-depleted transplantation in children. Unique molecular identifiers were incorporated during preparation of the TCRbeta library. TCRdb ran MiXCR on the PCR reads and lists one entry per CDR3 protein. The sample holds fewer than 550,000 distinct CDR3 sequences, 10% seen once. Sequenced material: PBMCs, taken before TCRalphabeta/CD19-depleted stem cell transplant. The receptors shown here come from a child younger than 10 with inherited bone marrow failure, due to receive a stem cell transplant.

As regards this clonotype: The junction does not match germline at one end; this may be a read error. This rearrangement joins TRBV25-1 to TRBJ2-1, with D possibly being TRBD2 (5 bases). The germline CDR1 and CDR2 sequences are MGHDK and SYGVNS. This CDR3 spans 18 amino acids. Here the CDR3 DNA reads TGTGCCAGCACCGCATCCCCTCTACTAGAAAGCTCCTACAATGAGCAGATCTTC. This gives the protein CASTASPLLESSYNEQIF.

This clonotype was detected ten times or more. The V gene is TRBV5-1, the J gene TRBJ1-5; D not certain. CDR3 size: 14 residues. The V and J ends lost 3 bases and 7 bases respectively, with 14 bases between them. CDR1 is SGHRS and CDR2 is YFSETQ in the germline V gene. The CDR3 DNA follows: TGCGCCAGCAGCTCCCGGTCATACGGGCAGCCCCAGCATTTT. Its protein is CASSSRSYGQPQHF.

There are many counts of this clonotype. The chain is built from TRBV7-2 and TRBJ2-7; possibly TRBD2 for D (6 bases). The V gene's germline CDR1 is SGHTA and CDR2 FQGNSA. There are 14 residues in the CDR3. V was shortened by 1 base and J by 2 bases, with 9 bases between the two germline ends. The CDR3 is CASSLGGDTYEQYF. The CDR3 coding sequence is TGTGCCAGCAGCTTAGGGGGGGATACCTACGAGCAGTACTTC.

The sample holds many counts of this clonotype. The chain employs TRBV5-6 and TRBJ2-2; D tentatively fits TRBD1 or TRBD2 (5 bases each). V shed 7 bases and J shed 0 bases, with 10 bases lying between them. This CDR3 has 14 amino acids. From germline, CDR1 is SGHDT and CDR2 YYEEEE. The CDR3 spells CASSRDPNTGELFF. The CDR3 bases are TGTGCCAGCTCCCGGGACCCGAACACCGGGGAGCTGTTTTTT. Variable domain in full (rest from reference TRBV5-6 and TRBJ2-2): DAGVTQSPTHLIKTRGQQVTLRCSPKSGHDTVSWYQQALGQGPQFIFQYYEEEERQRGNFPDRFSGHQFPNYSSELNVNALLLGDSALYLCASSRDPNTGELFFGEGSRLTVL.

This clonotype was found many times. V and J are TRBV7-9 and TRBJ2-3; 7 bases align to TRBD1. Germline lookup yields CDR1 SEHNR and CDR2 FQNEAQ (reference sequence). Unmatched junction bases numbered 10, after V lost 5 bases and J lost 2 bases. The CDR3 contains 16 residues. The CDR3 region is CASSPRQGRFTDTQYF. In DNA form, the CDR3 reads TGTGCCAGCAGCCCCAGACAGGGAAGGTTCACAGATACGCAGTATTTT. Together with reference TRBV7-9 and TRBJ2-3, the CDR3 gives the full variable domain: DTGVSQNPRHKITKRGQNVTFRCDPISEHNRLYWYRQTLGQGPEFLTYFQNEAQLEKSRLLSDRFSAERPKGSFSTLEIQRTEQGDSAMYLCASSPRQGRFTDTQYFGPGTRLTVL.

This clonotype was found many times. The genes are TRBV7-9 and TRBJ2-1; no reliable D call. There are 13 residues in the CDR3. Germline CDR1 is SEHNR and CDR2 is FQNEAQ (reference sequence). V was pared by 3 bases and J by 7 bases, with 10 bases between. The chain's CDR3 is CASSFQQLNEQFF. The CDR3 region has the DNA TGTGCCAGCAGCTTCCAGCAATTGAATGAGCAGTTCTTC.

V is TRBV6-5 and J is TRBJ2-3, with D uncertain. The ends were cut back, 4 bases at V and 2 bases at J, with 10 bases in the middle. The CDR3 has 14 residues. Germline lookup yields CDR1 MNHEY and CDR2 SVGAGI. CDR3 in amino acids: CASSSLTDTDTQYF. For the CDR3, the DNA is TGTGCCAGCAGTTCCTTGACCGACACAGATACGCAGTATTTT.